One T cell receptor (beta chain) is described in this entry. This entry comes from a study of blood T cell repertoires in COVID-19. Study-level background: Acute and convalescent COVID-19 specimens originated in the United States, Italy and Spain. Nucleic acid was either cDNA or gDNA, and it came from T cells, B-cell-depleted T cells, or PBMCs.

Per the study methods: Amplification from reference gene primers served as the basis for estimated nucleated cell counts. Here immunoSEQ multiplex PCR was the method, and the copy in TCRdb shows in-frame clones only, minus some. D and trimming were read from the DNA, whereas the V and J calls and clone size are those reported in that table. The table lists 100,000 or so clones, roughly 84% of them singletons. Trimming at V came to 7 bases and at J to 0 bases, leaving 12 bases not matched to a gene. CDR1 is SQVTM and CDR2 is ANQGSEA in the germline V gene. There are 15 residues in the CDR3. Input material: peripheral blood. The V and J genes are TRBV29-1 and TRBJ2-7; TRBD1 agrees at 7 bases. This sequence was found in a woman in her sixties or seventies in a cohort sampled during active or convalescent COVID-19. This CDR3 is CSAQKGGLSSYEQYF. CDR3 in DNA: TGCAGCGCCCAAAAAGGGGGCTTAAGCTCCTACGAGCAGTACTTC.